The present TCR beta chain was sequenced within a study of blood T cell repertoires in COVID-19. Overall study: Material from acute and convalescent COVID-19 was sourced from the United States, Italy and Spain.

This CDR3 is built from 14 residues. Germline V gene lookup returns CDR1 SNHLY and CDR2 FYNNEI. V was clipped by 6 bases and J by 6 bases, with 17 bases between them. This clone was observed a handful of times. Participants were placed into cohorts based on the clinical history they reported. In the 2 weeks before study entry, exposed participants met a COVID-19 case, which was PCR-confirmed or clinician-diagnosed. Authors' data handling: Reference gene primer amplification in the assay estimated nucleated cell counts. Clones were sequenced by immunoSEQ multiplex PCR, and TCRdb holds only the in-frame ones, with some missing. V and J calls and clone size are copied from that table; D and trimming were computed from the DNA. This table has 200,000 to 250,000 clones, 80% to 90% appearing once.

The sample comprised PBMCs or T cells enriched from blood (not recorded which). The rearrangement links TRBV2 to TRBJ1-2; D may be TRBD1 (6 bases). This clonotype was obtained from a woman aged 30 to 39 who had been exposed to COVID-19. In nucleotides, the CDR3 is TGTGCCAGCAGCAAATCGGACAGTCTGAATGGCTACACCTTC. Translation: CASSKSDSLNGYTF. The entire variable domain, with the rest obtained from reference TRBV2 and TRBJ1-2, is as follows: EPEVTQTPSHQVTQMGQEVILRCVPISNHLYFYWYRQILGQKVEFLVSFYNNEISEKSEIFDDQFSVERPDGSNFTLKIRSTKLEDSAMYFCASSKSDSLNGYTFGSGTRLTVV.